The rows below give T cell receptor beta chains drawn from one sample of a study of PD-L1 blockade in urothelial cancer. The data were produced by immunoSEQ multiplex PCR, yet TCRdb's version contains in-frame clones alone and is incomplete. The sample shows roughly 30,000 clones, roughly nine tenths of them seen only once. The specimen was PBMCs, collected around atezolizumab (anti-PD-L1) treatment. All receptors come from a man older than 75 with urothelial cancer. Each CDR3 is given with its conserved first and last residue. The D gene is left open where the match is weak. Clone size appears in some rows only: once, few, many, or a class for an expanded clone.

>TRBV7-9|NA|TRBJ2-3|NA
TGTGCCAGCAGCCGTACAGGACCTAGCACAGATACGCAGTATTTT
CASSRTGPSTDTQYF
>TRBV2|NA|TRBJ2-6|NA
TGTGCCAGCAGTGTGTACTCTGGGGCCAACGTCCTGACTTTC
CASSVYSGANVLTF
>TRBV19|NA|TRBJ2-7|NA
TGTGCCAGTAGTATAGGACCTCCAGGTGGCGAGCAGTACTTC
CASSIGPPGGEQYF
>TRBV7-6|TRBD1|TRBJ1-5|NA
TGTGCCAGCAGCTCCGACAGGGGCGGCAATCAGCCCCAGCATTTT
CASSSDRGGNQPQHF
>TRBV5-4|NA|TRBJ2-7|once
TGTGCCAGCAGCTTGGGTCAGGGAACCCAATACGAGCAGTACTTC
CASSLGQGTQYEQYF
>TRBV5-1|NA|TRBJ2-3|NA
TGCGCCAGCAGCTTAGGATCCGGGGAAGATACGCAGTATTTT
CASSLGSGEDTQYF
>TRBV7-2|TRBD2|TRBJ2-3|few
TGTGCCAGCAGCCGCGGGAGGGCCCCCGATACGCAGTATTTT
CASSRGRAPDTQYF
>TRBV19|TRBD2|TRBJ2-7|NA
TGTGCCAGTAGTCCAAATGGGGCTAGCGGGAGCCACGAGCAGTACTTC
CASSPNGASGSHEQYF
>TRBV5-6|TRBD2|TRBJ2-7|NA
TGTGCCAGCAGCTCTGGGACTAGCGGGACCTTCTACGAGCAGTACTTC
CASSSGTSGTFYEQYF
>TRBV11-2|NA|TRBJ1-5|once
TGTGCCAGCAGCTTAGGCATCGGCGGGGCGGGGGGCAATCAGCCCCAGCATTTT
CASSLGIGGAGGNQPQHF
>TRBV6-5|NA|TRBJ2-2|few
TGTGCCAGCAGCAAGGGGGTCACCGGGGAGCTGTTTTTT
CASSKGVTGELFF
>TRBV27|TRBD1|TRBJ2-1|NA
TGTGCCAGCAGTGAGACAGGGCGTCCTGAGCAGTTCTTC
CASSETGRPEQFF
>TRBV5-1|NA|TRBJ2-6|few
TGCGCCAGCAGCTTGCGGAACAGTCCAAGCTCTGGGGCCAACGTCCTGACTTTC
CASSLRNSPSSGANVLTF
>TRBV6-1|NA|TRBJ1-1|NA
TGTGCCAGCGTCCAGGGGTCTAACACTGAAGCTTTCTTT
CASVQGSNTEAFF
>TRBV2|NA|TRBJ2-5|NA
TGTGCCAGCAGCCAAACGGGCGGGGCCCAAGAGACCCAGTACTTC
CASSQTGGAQETQYF
>TRBV29-1|NA|TRBJ1-4|NA
TGCAGCGTCCGACACAGGGAAAAACTGTTTTTT
CSVRHREKLFF
>TRBV9|NA|TRBJ2-3|NA
TGTGCCAGCAGCCCCGGGGTGGATACGCAGTATTTT
CASSPGVDTQYF
>TRBV10-2|TRBD1|TRBJ1-3|NA
TGCGCCAGCAGTATGACAGGGGATGGAAACACCATATATTTT
CASSMTGDGNTIYF
>TRBV5-1|TRBD1|TRBJ1-1|NA
TGCGCCAGCAGCCCGCGAGGACAGGTGAACACTGAAGCTTTCTTT
CASSPRGQVNTEAFF
>TRBV7-2|TRBD1|TRBJ1-2|NA
TGTGCCAGCAGCGCCAGGGACAGGGGTTTTAACTATGGCTACACCTTC
CASSARDRGFNYGYTF
>TRBV2|TRBD2|TRBJ2-2|few
TGTGCCAGCTGTAGCGGGAAGTTAACCGGGGAGCTGTTTTTT
CASCSGKLTGELFF
>TRBV4-1|NA|TRBJ2-7|NA
TGCGCCAGCAGCCAAGATCTGGCCAGAGAGCAGTACTTC
CASSQDLAREQYF
>TRBV11-3|TRBD1|TRBJ2-7|NA
TGTGCCAGCAGCCGAGGGGGCGCCTACGAGCAGTACTTC
CASSRGGAYEQYF
>TRBV7-2|NA|TRBJ2-3|NA
TGTGCCAGCAGCTTTGGCGGGAGCACAGATACGCAGTATTTT
CASSFGGSTDTQYF
>TRBV5-1|NA|TRBJ1-1|NA
TGCGCCAGCAGCTGGGGAGCGTCGGGTAACACTGAAGCTTTCTTT
CASSWGASGNTEAFF
>TRBV2|TRBD1|TRBJ2-2|NA
TGTGCCAGCAGTGAAGGGATCCGGGACAGCGGGGAGCTGTTTTTT
CASSEGIRDSGELFF
>TRBV2|NA|TRBJ1-3|NA
TGTGCCAGCAGTGAAGGTCGGGGGAACTCTGGAAACACCATATATTTT
CASSEGRGNSGNTIYF
>TRBV18|TRBD1|TRBJ1-2|NA
TGTGCCAGCTCCCTCACCGGACAGGGAAATCCCGGTGGCTACACCTTC
CASSLTGQGNPGGYTF
>TRBV7-2|NA|TRBJ2-1|NA
TGTGCCAGCAGCTTAGATCCGCGCTCCTACAATGAGCAGTTCTTC
CASSLDPRSYNEQFF
>TRBV4-1|TRBD1|TRBJ1-5|NA
TGCGCCAGCAGCCACTCCGGGACAGGGAGTCAGCCCCAGCATTTT
CASSHSGTGSQPQHF
>TRBV2|NA|TRBJ2-1|NA
TGTGCCAGCAGTAAAGCGGCCGCCTACAATGAGCAGTTCTTC
CASSKAAAYNEQFF
>TRBV6-6|NA|TRBJ2-7|NA
TGTGCCAGCAGTTTAGAGAGGGAGCAGTACTTC
CASSLEREQYF
>TRBV28|NA|TRBJ2-2|NA
TGTGCCAGTTTGCACCGGGCCGGGGAGCTGTTTTTT
CASLHRAGELFF
>TRBV7-9|TRBD1|TRBJ2-1|NA
TGTGCCAGCAGCCCAAGAGGGGACAGAAGATACAATGAGCAGTTCTTC
CASSPRGDRRYNEQFF
>TRBV28|TRBD1|TRBJ1-1|NA
TGTGCCAGCAGTACCCAGGGACAGGGGGCAGTGGCTTTCTTT
CASSTQGQGAVAFF
>TRBV18|TRBD2|TRBJ2-1|NA
TGTGCCAGCTCACCACTAGCGGGAGTCTACAATGAGCAGTTCTTC
CASSPLAGVYNEQFF
>TRBV5-6|TRBD2|TRBJ2-3|NA
TGTGCCAGCAGCACAGGACTAGCGGAGCGGGGAGATACGCAGTATTTT
CASSTGLAERGDTQYF
>TRBV7-9|NA|TRBJ2-5|NA
TGTGCCAGCAGCTTGGCAGGGGCAGAGACCCAGTACTTC
CASSLAGAETQYF
>TRBV6-6|TRBD1|TRBJ2-3|NA
TGTGCCAGCGCAACCGGGACAGGGGGCGCAGATACGCAGTATTTT
CASATGTGGADTQYF
>TRBV27|TRBD1|TRBJ1-3|NA
TGTGCCAGCAGGAGGACAGGGGCTTTCTCTGGAAACACCATATATTTT
CASRRTGAFSGNTIYF
>TRBV5-4|TRBD2|TRBJ2-7|NA
TGTGCCAGCAGCCCACTCCCGACTAGCGGGAGGGTTCACGAGCAGTACTTC
CASSPLPTSGRVHEQYF
>TRBV11-2|TRBD2|TRBJ2-7|NA
TGTGCCAGCAGCTTAGCCGGACTAGCGGGGGGGTACTTC
CASSLAGLAGGYF
>TRBV19|NA|TRBJ2-1|NA
TGTGCCAGTAGTAGCCGGGACAACAATGAGCAGTTCTTC
CASSSRDNNEQFF
>TRBV2|NA|TRBJ1-5|NA
TGTGCCAGCAGTGAAGCCCGGGGGAACTACAATCAGCCCCAGCATTTT
CASSEARGNYNQPQHF
>TRBV2|TRBD2|TRBJ2-1|NA
TGTGCCAGCACGGTTGGGGCTAGCGGGTACAATGAGCAGTTCTTC
CASTVGASGYNEQFF
>TRBV11-2|TRBD1|TRBJ1-1|NA
TGTGCCAGCAGCGGAACAGGGGGGGTTGGAACTGAAGCTTTCTTT
CASSGTGGVGTEAFF
>TRBV5-6|NA|TRBJ1-2|NA
TGTGCCAGCAGCTTGGCCGGGATAGATGGCTACACCTTC
CASSLAGIDGYTF
>TRBV7-2|NA|TRBJ1-2|NA
TGTGCCAGCAGCTTAGCGGGGGCGGCTAACTATGGCTACACCTTC
CASSLAGAANYGYTF
>TRBV11-2|NA|TRBJ1-4|NA
TGTGCCAGCAGCTTAGACCTGCGGGGGGGACTGTTTTTT
CASSLDLRGGLFF
>TRBV2|NA|TRBJ2-5|NA
TGTGCCAGCAGACTCGACACGGCCCAGTACTTC
CASRLDTAQYF
>TRBV5-1|TRBD2|TRBJ2-1|NA
TGCGCCAGCAGCTTGACCCCGACTAGCGGTAACTACAATGAGCAGTTCTTC
CASSLTPTSGNYNEQFF
>TRBV28|TRBD1|TRBJ1-2|NA
TGTGCCAGCAGTTCTACCCGGACAGGCAACTATGGCTACACCTTC
CASSSTRTGNYGYTF
>TRBV5-6|TRBD2|TRBJ2-7|NA
TGTGCCAGCAGCCGCGGACTAGTCCCCTACGAGCAGTACTTC
CASSRGLVPYEQYF
>TRBV5-1|TRBD1|TRBJ1-1|once
TGCGCCAGCAGCTTGGGGGACAGGGCGGGCACTGAAGCTTTCTTT
CASSLGDRAGTEAFF